This note documents a single TCR beta chain sequence. What it binds is unknown. Via MiXCR, TCRdb re-called the 5' RACE reads, giving one row per CDR3 protein. The table has roughly 190,000 distinct CDR3 sequences, roughly 15% seen once. These data are taken from a study of identical twins. Study-level results: Abundant cord blood beta clonotypes carried fewer insertions; memory repertoires showed none.

These data also formed part of another study, on T cells expressing NK-cell markers. Turning to that study: Each TCR beta repertoire originated in sorted T cells that were CD3+CD56+NKG2C+, CD3+CD56+NKG2C- or CD3+CD56-NKG2C+.

The sequencing input was CD8+ T cells sorted from blood. This clonotype was obtained from a woman in her late teens or twenties in good health.

DNA for the CDR3: TGTGCCAGCAGTTTTGACCGGGACTCCTACAATGAGCAGTTCTTC. It is translated as CASSFDRDSYNEQFF. This rearrangement joins TRBV7-9 to TRBJ2-1, with D perhaps matching TRBD2 (5 bases). Trimming cost V 6 bases and J 0 bases, with 12 bases left between them. The germline CDR1 and CDR2 sequences are SEHNR and FQNEAQ (reference sequence). The CDR3 sequence is 15 residues long.